What follows is one T cell receptor beta chain and its context. Its antigen remains unidentified. No quality values exist for individual bases; no much larger clone is one base distant. The CDR3 covers 16 residues, taking in both the cysteine and the phenylalanine. The entry retains the CDR3 DNA only, 48 bases that are in frame from base 1. At the junction V is shortened by 5 bases and J by 8 bases; bases outside the gene matches: 8. The germline V gene supplies CDR1 SGHTA and CDR2 FQGNSA. This sample is drawn from a study of Tregs in tolerant kidney transplant recipients (dated by TCRdb to about 2019). As for the study more broadly: The transplants used related donors with nonmyeloablative bone marrow transplantation, and mixed chimerism in the human trials was transient. TCRbeta sequencing was used in the study to identify donor-specific regulatory T cells before combined kidney and bone marrow transplantation, and the identified cells were then tracked after transplant. Results the study describes overall, beyond this receptor: The most biologically relevant and donor-specific TCRbeta repertoire appeared to be identified by expanding Tregs with activated donor B cells. Biological reproducibility was not directly addressed, though technical replication error appeared minimal. The study was limited by small patient numbers, and the findings need validation in larger populations and under other immunosuppression protocols. Donor-specific Treg expansion exceeded global Treg expansion in tolerant patients, suggesting antigen-driven rather than nonspecific expansion. For some patients, the PCR primers changed as time went on, which meant samples from those patients could not be compared with one another at the nucleotide level.

For TCRbeta CDR3 sequencing, genomic DNA was extracted from sorted cells using the QIAGEN DNeasy Blood and Tissue Kit. Through immunoSEQ, high-throughput TCRbeta CDR3 sequencing was done commercially, including PCR amplification with internal controls and bias correction. The study's processing was this. Unique productive TCRbeta sequences were defined by CDR3 nucleotide sequence where primers matched, and otherwise by CDR3 amino acid sequence together with Vbeta and Jbeta genes. To correct for sorting error, sequences found in more than one sorted population at a frequency ratio of 2:1 or less were discarded, and the remaining shared sequences were assigned to the population with the higher frequency. A sequence counted as donor-reactive if, in CFSE-low cells, the sequence had a frequency of at least 0.01% and was expanded at least 5-fold compared with unstimulated cells. Repertoire divergence was quantified by Jensen-Shannon divergence calculated from the top 100 TCRbeta sequences ranked by frequency. For samples with multiple sequencing runs, sorting error was corrected separately for each run before the runs were pooled. Drawn from immuneACCESS, this table holds only the in-frame rearrangements with V and J called that TCRdb kept. Clones are partly lost; checked studies trace under half to an unresolved V gene and leave the rest unexplained. That table is the source of V, J and clone size, and D and trimming were worked out from the DNA. Across this sample there are about 94,000 clones, with 93% seen only once. 0.35% to 0.55% of the sample rests with the top ten.

The time point label, as the study defines it: blood sample drawn before combined kidney and bone marrow transplant. Unstimulated Tregs (CD4+CD25+CD127-), CD4+ non-Tregs (CD4+CD25-), CD4 and CD8 cells were FACS-sorted from thawed PBMCs. Several combined kidney and bone marrow transplant recipients from the ITN036ST trial were included as patients, and samples were available only from these trial subjects. Healthy control blood was processed to PBMCs with a Ficoll density gradient and then cryopreserved, whereas patient PBMCs were collected both before and after transplant. This specimen was CD4+ T cells from blood, taken before the transplant. The chain uses TRBV7-2 and TRBJ2-2; 13 middle bases align to TRBD2. The receptor comes from a human donor who received a combined kidney and bone marrow transplant. The CDR3 corresponds to CASSLTLAGGPGELFF. The nucleotide sequence is given as TGTGCCAGCAGCCTCACACTAGCGGGGGGGCCTGGGGAGCTGTTTTTT.